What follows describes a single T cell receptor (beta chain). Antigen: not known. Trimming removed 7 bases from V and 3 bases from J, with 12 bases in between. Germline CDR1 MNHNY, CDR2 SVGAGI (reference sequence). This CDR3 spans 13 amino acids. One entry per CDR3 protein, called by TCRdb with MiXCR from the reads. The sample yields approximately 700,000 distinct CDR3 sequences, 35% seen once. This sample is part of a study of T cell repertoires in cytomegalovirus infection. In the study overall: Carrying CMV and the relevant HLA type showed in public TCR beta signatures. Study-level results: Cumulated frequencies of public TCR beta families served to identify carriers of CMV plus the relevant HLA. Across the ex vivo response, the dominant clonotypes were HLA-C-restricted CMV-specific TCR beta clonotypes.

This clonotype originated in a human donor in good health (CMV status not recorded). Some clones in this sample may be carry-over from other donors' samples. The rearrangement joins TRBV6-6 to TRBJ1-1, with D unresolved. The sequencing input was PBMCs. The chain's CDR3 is CASIEVGYTEAFF. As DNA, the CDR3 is TGTGCCAGCATAGAGGTGGGTTACACTGAAGCTTTCTTT.